This TCR beta chain derives from a study of blood T cells in healthy people across ages. Details on this clonotype: The antigen is undetermined.

Whole-study findings and limits: Measured against age, TCR beta diversity per million T cells decreased in a roughly linear manner.

Approximately 10 milliliters was the volume of peripheral blood drawn from each donor. Total RNA, at least 6 micrograms per sample, came from PBMCs. A sample-barcoded 5' primer and a J-beta primer mix were used in a second PCR of roughly 7 to 12 cycles. Each of the samples gave a minimum of 3 million paired-end reads that contained CDR3. TCRdb ran MiXCR on the 5' RACE reads and lists one entry per CDR3 protein. The data contain about 1,400,000 distinct CDR3 sequences, approximately 40% of them singletons. Sample: blood. The TCR was taken from a young woman in good health.

This chain's CDR3 is CASKGALILGGGYTF. The CDR3 DNA follows: TGTGCCAGCAAGGGGGCGTTAATTCTGGGGGGCGGCTACACCTTC. The chain carries TRBV25-1 and TRBJ1-2; 7 nucleotides match TRBD1. The germline V gene encodes CDR1 MGHDK and CDR2 SYGVNS. J was trimmed by 8 bases and V by 7 bases; bases with no gene match: 16. The CDR3 contains 15 residues.